A single sample is the source of the 29 T cell receptor beta chains below, sequenced in a study of metastatic and nonmetastatic thyroid tumors. All patients reached thyroid surgery having received no treatment beforehand. TCRdb reanalyzed the PCR reads via MiXCR. The data show 30,000 or so clones, about 31% seen once. Sample: blood. These receptor sequences come from a female donor with papillary thyroid cancer or a benign thyroid nodule (not recorded which). Some clones in this sample may be carry-over from other donors' samples.

This clone was picked up many times. The chain links TRBV5-1 to TRBJ1-4; 7 positions agree with TRBD1. This CDR3 has 14 amino acids. Germline V gene lookup returns CDR1 SGHRS and CDR2 YFSETQ. The V gene end was trimmed by 2 bases and the J gene end by 2 bases; junction bases not matched to a gene: 0. The CDR3: CASSFRGTNEKLFF. The CDR3 nucleotides read TGCGCCAGCAGCTTCAGGGGGACTAATGAAAAACTGTTTTTT.

This clone came up many times. The chain couples TRBV19 to TRBJ2-5, with unresolved D. The CDR3 totals 13 residues. CDR1 and CDR2 from the germline V gene are LNHDA and SQIVND (reference sequence). Deletions cut 3 bases from V and 4 bases from J, with 9 bases between. The CDR3 coding sequence is TGTGCCAGTAGTATCCTAGAAGGAGAGACCCAGTACTTC. Translated, it gives CASSILEGETQYF.

This clone came up many times. Other DNA sequences in this sample translate to the same CDR3. The rearrangement uses TRBV29-1 and TRBJ2-3; D gene uncertain. The V end lost 3 bases, the J end lost 10 bases, and 11 bases lay between the germline ends. The CDR3 is 11 amino acids. Germline lookup yields CDR1 SQVTM and CDR2 ANQGSEA. In DNA, the CDR3 is TGCAGCGTTGAGGTGGCAGCATCGCAGTATTTT. Translating it yields CSVEVAASQYF.

The J gene is TRBJ1-1, the V gene TRBV18; D gene ambiguous. This CDR3 spans 12 amino acids. The germline V and J ends were trimmed by 0 bases and 8 bases, with 7 bases remaining between them. Per the germline V gene, CDR1 is KGHSH and CDR2 is LQKENI. The CDR3, as DNA: TGTGCCAGCTCACCACCGATAGGAGAAGCTTTCTTT. Protein sequence: CASSPPIGEAFF. The full variable domain, completed using reference TRBV18 and TRBJ1-1, is NAGVMQNPRHLVRRRGQEARLRCSPMKGHSHVYWYRQLPEEGLKFMVYLQKENIIDESGMPKERFSAEFPKEGPSILRIQQVVRGDSAAYFCASSPPIGEAFFGQGTRLTVV.

The chain couples TRBV7-2 to TRBJ2-7, with unresolved D. Germline values: CDR1 SGHTA, CDR2 FQGNSA. The CDR3 covers 12 residues. Trimming took 3 bases from V and 7 from J, leaving 10 bases between them. In DNA form, the CDR3 reads TGTGCCAGCAGCTTGACTGTTGGGGAGCAGTACTTC. Protein product: CASSLTVGEQYF.

The chain is built from TRBV20-1 and TRBJ2-1; 12 bases line up with TRBD2. The CDR3 runs to 15 residues. The germline gives CDR1 DFQATT, CDR2 SNEGSKA (reference sequence). After removal of 0 bases from V and 12 bases from J, the junction contained 9 bases not matched to a gene. Written as DNA, the CDR3 is TGCAGTGCTAGAGATGAGACTAGCGGGGGCCGTCGGCAGTTCTTC. Amino acids: CSARDETSGGRRQFF.

The chain recombines TRBV28 with TRBJ2-7, with 7 bases matching TRBD1. From germline, CDR1 is MDHEN and CDR2 SYDVKM. Losses at the gene ends were 4 bases for V and 2 bases for J; bases not matched to a gene: 11. The length of the CDR3 is 16 residues. CDR3 DNA sequence: TGTGCCAGCAGTTACACCCCGGGGACAGCTCCCTACGAGCAGTACTTC. Protein product: CASSYTPGTAPYEQYF.

The rearrangement links TRBV20-1 to TRBJ2-7; 7 nucleotides match TRBD2. Germline V gives CDR1 DFQATT, CDR2 SNEGSKA (reference sequence). V lost 0 bases and J lost 4; bases outside the gene matches: 6. This CDR3 has 14 residues. The CDR3 here is CSARDIEGLYEQYF. The CDR3 region has the DNA TGCAGTGCTAGAGATATAGAGGGACTATACGAGCAGTACTTC.

The count of this clone is one. The chain couples TRBV18 to TRBJ2-3, with TRBD2 matching 9 bases. Germline CDR1 KGHSH, CDR2 LQKENI. CDR3 size: 17 residues. The V gene end was trimmed by 1 base and the J gene end by 0 bases; junction bases not matched to a gene: 5. The CDR3 region is CASSPLAGATSTDTQYF. The DNA for the CDR3 is TGTGCCAGCTCACCACTAGCGGGGGCGACTAGCACAGATACGCAGTATTTT.

The J gene is TRBJ1-5, the V gene TRBV20-1; D gene uncertain. The ends were cut back, 3 bases at V and 5 bases at J, with 14 bases in the middle. Germline CDR1 DFQATT, CDR2 SNEGSKA (reference sequence). The CDR3 covers 14 residues. CDR3 sequence (DNA): TGCAGTGCTAGTTTTCCTAACGCTGATCAGCCCCAGCATTTT. Translating gives CSASFPNADQPQHF.

The chain links TRBV7-6 to TRBJ2-7; D is possibly TRBD1 (6 bases). CDR3 size: 14 residues. V was trimmed by 5 bases and J by 4 bases, leaving 15 bases between them. Germline values: CDR1 SGHVS, CDR2 FNYEAQ. The CDR3 DNA sequence: TGTGCCAGCAGCCTTACCGGGACAATTTACGAGCAGTACTTC. Amino acids: CASSLTGTIYEQYF.

This clone was detected many times. The chain carries TRBV6-1 and TRBJ2-3; 7 bases are a match to TRBD2. V was clipped by 2 bases and J by 1 base; unmatched bases: 6. The CDR3 consists of 16 residues. Germline V gene sequence: CDR1 MNHNS, CDR2 SASEGT. The DNA for the CDR3 is TGTGCCAGCAGTGAACCCCCAGGGAGGGGCACAGATACGCAGTATTTT. This encodes CASSEPPGRGTDTQYF.

The chain is built from TRBV7-8 and TRBJ2-7, with D perhaps matching TRBD2 (6 bases). The CDR3 totals 15 residues. Germline CDR1 reads SGHVS; CDR2 reads FQNEAQ. Trimming took off 4 bases at V and 1 base at J, with 14 bases between the two ends. CDR3 nucleotides: TGTGCCAGCAGCTCCTGGGCGGGATGGTCCTACGAGCAGTACTTC. Amino acid sequence: CASSSWAGWSYEQYF.

This clone was picked up many times. The chain combines TRBV5-6 with TRBJ1-2, with no clear D. V was pared by 4 bases and J by 1 base, with 8 bases between. CDR3 length equals 13 residues. From germline, CDR1 is SGHDT and CDR2 YYEEEE. The CDR3 nucleotides are TGTGCCAGCAGCGGAAAATATAACTATGGCTACACCTTC. Its translation: CASSGKYNYGYTF.

The chain carries TRBV5-1 and TRBJ2-1, with D maybe TRBD1 (5 bases). This CDR3 has 17 amino acids. The germline gives CDR1 SGHRS, CDR2 YFSETQ. Trimming stripped 1 base from V and 0 bases from J, with 14 bases between. CDR3 sequence: CASSLRPRDSSYNEQFF. CDR3 sequence (DNA): TGCGCCAGCAGCTTGAGACCCAGGGATAGCTCCTACAATGAGCAGTTCTTC. Looking up the rest from reference TRBV5-1 and TRBJ2-1 gives the full variable domain: KAGVTQTPRYLIKTRGQQVTLSCSPISGHRSVSWYQQTPGQGLQFLFEYFSETQRNKGNFPGRFSGRQFSNSRSEMNVSTLELGDSALYLCASSLRPRDSSYNEQFFGPGTRLTVL.

This clone was recorded many times. The genes are TRBV7-8 and TRBJ2-1, with 16 bases identical to TRBD2. The J segment lost 8 bases and the V segment lost 0 bases, leaving 16 bases of the junction unmatched. The CDR3 is made up of 21 amino acids. Germline lookup yields CDR1 SGHVS and CDR2 FQNEAQ. CDR3 DNA sequence: TGTGCCAGCAGCTTAGCGAAAAAGGGACTAGCGGGGGGGCGCAATCGGGATGAGCAGTTCTTC. Its translation: CASSLAKKGLAGGRNRDEQFF.

J is TRBJ2-5 and V is TRBV20-1, with a weak D call TRBD2 (5 bases). Germline CDR1 DFQATT, CDR2 SNEGSKA (reference sequence). V was clipped by 7 bases and J by 5 bases, with 14 bases between them. The CDR3 covers 12 residues. CDR3 sequence: CSGSETGETQYF. DNA of the CDR3: TGCAGTGGGTCCGAGACGGGGGAGACCCAGTACTTC.

This chain connects TRBV14 to TRBJ2-7; TRBD1 matches 10 bases. The germline gives CDR1 SGHDN, CDR2 FVKESK. With 4 bases clipped from V and 5 bases from J, the junction kept 5 bases outside the gene matches. This CDR3 has 14 residues. CDR3 DNA: TGTGCCAGCAGCCGGCTGACAGGGGGCGACGAGCAGTACTTC. It is translated as CASSRLTGGDEQYF.

This clone is medium-sized in the sample. The CDR3 loop reads CASSYSFSGLGTDTQYF. CDR3 sequence (DNA): TGTGCCAGCAGTTACTCGTTCTCCGGGCTAGGCACAGATACGCAGTATTTT. This rearrangement joins TRBV6-5 to TRBJ2-3, with unresolved D. Per the germline V gene, CDR1 is MNHEY and CDR2 is SVGAGI. The CDR3 is made up of 17 amino acids. Between the trimmed V and J ends, which lost 0 bases and 1 base, there was a span of 14 bases.

This clone came up many times. The V gene is TRBV15, the J gene TRBJ2-5, with D maybe TRBD1 (5 bases). The CDR3 is 12 amino acids. The germline V gene has CDR1 LNHNV and CDR2 YYDKDF (reference sequence). Trimming shortened V by 8 bases and J by 5 bases, and 12 bases separated the two germline ends. Here the CDR3 DNA reads TGTGCCACCGGGCAGGGCGGCGAGACCCAGTACTTC. Protein sequence: CATGQGGETQYF.

Turning to this clone: A much larger clone differs from this one at a single base, so this may be a read error. The rearrangement uses TRBV2 and TRBJ2-1, with D possibly being TRBD1 or TRBD2 (6 bases each). The germline V gene encodes CDR1 SNHLY and CDR2 FYNNEI. This CDR3 region has 16 residues. V lost 4 bases to trimming and J lost 8 bases, with 21 bases between them. The CDR3 DNA follows: TGTGCCAGCAGTGGACCGGGGGCCCATATAGCCTATGAGCAGTTCTTC. This translates into CASSGPGAHIAYEQFF.

This clone has ten or more counts. The chain joins TRBV11-2 to TRBJ2-1; tentative D call: TRBD1 (6 bases). The CDR3 extends over 16 amino acids. Between the trimmed V and J ends, which lost 4 bases and 4 bases, there was a span of 17 bases. Per germline, CDR1 SGHAT and CDR2 FQNNGV. CDR3 protein: CASSSPTGGRYNEQFF. The CDR3 nucleotides read TGTGCCAGCAGCTCCCCGACAGGAGGACGGTACAATGAGCAGTTCTTC. The full variable domain, completed using reference TRBV11-2 and TRBJ2-1, is EAGVAQSPRYKIIEKRQSVAFWCNPISGHATLYWYQQILGQGPKLLIQFQNNGVVDDSQLPKDRFSAERLKGVDSTLKIQPAKLEDSAVYLCASSSPTGGRYNEQFFGPGTRLTVL.

This clone showed up just a few times. The rearrangement uses TRBV28 and TRBJ1-1, with TRBD1 matching over 9 bases. Unmatched junction bases numbered 9, after V lost 6 bases and J lost 7 bases. This CDR3 is built from 14 residues. The germline V gene has CDR1 MDHEN and CDR2 SYDVKM. The CDR3 DNA is TGTGCCAGCAGCCGACCGGGACAGGGTCGTGAAGCTTTCTTT. Protein sequence: CASSRPGQGREAFF.

In regard to this clone: Germline is not matched at one junction end, which may reflect a read error. The chain has TRBV20-1 and TRBJ2-7; tentatively, D is TRBD2 (5 bases). The germline V gene has CDR1 DFQATT and CDR2 SNEGSKA (reference sequence). This CDR3 spans 12 amino acids. The CDR3 spells CSGRTSDYKQYF. CDR3 bases: TGCAGTGGGAGGACGAGCGACTACAAGCAGTACTTC.

This chain joins TRBV20-1 and TRBJ2-3; TRBD2 matches at 11 bases. Germline CDR1 reads DFQATT; CDR2 reads SNEGSKA (reference sequence). Trimming cost V 0 bases and J 6 bases; bases outside gene matches: 5. The CDR3 is 15 residues long. The CDR3 region has the DNA TGCAGTGCTAGAGACGTAGCGGGGGGGAGGGATACGCAGTATTTT. This sequence encodes CSARDVAGGRDTQYF.

In this sample, this clone turned up many times. V usage is TRBV7-9 and J usage is TRBJ2-5, with a possible D match to TRBD2 (5 bases). Germline V gives CDR1 SEHNR, CDR2 FQNEAQ (reference sequence). Trimming removed 4 bases at V and 5 bases at J, with 14 bases between. The CDR3 is made up of 14 amino acids. This CDR3 reads CASSSLGSGETQYF. The CDR3 DNA follows: TGTGCCAGCAGCTCACTAGGGTCAGGTGAGACCCAGTACTTC.

This chain uses TRBV28 with TRBJ2-1, with 12 bases aligning to TRBD2. This CDR3 comprises 16 residues. From germline, CDR1 is MDHEN and CDR2 SYDVKM. Unmatched junction bases numbered 7, after V lost 6 bases and J lost 4 bases. As DNA, the CDR3 is TGTGCCAGCAGGGGGGGGACTAGCGGGTATTACAATGAGCAGTTCTTC. Translation: CASRGGTSGYYNEQFF.

This clone was counted once. One junction end disagrees with the germline gene, perhaps due to a read error. V usage is TRBV5-4 and J usage is TRBJ2-2, with 10 bases identical to TRBD1. Germline V gene lookup returns CDR1 SGHNT and CDR2 YYREEE (reference sequence). The CDR3 runs to 15 residues. The CDR3 protein is CASSFRGQGPGDLLF. CDR3 in DNA: TGTGCCAGCAGCTTTCGGGGACAGGGGCCCGGGGACCTGCTTTTT.

This clone was recorded many times. The V and J genes are TRBV5-4 and TRBJ1-1; no definite D call. Germline V CDR1 and CDR2: SGHNT, YYREEE (reference sequence). CDR3 size: 15 residues. The ends were cut back, 0 bases at V and 5 bases at J, with 14 bases in the middle. The CDR3 loop reads CASSLAGSAVTEAFF. In DNA form, the CDR3 reads TGTGCCAGCAGCTTGGCCGGTTCGGCAGTTACTGAAGCTTTCTTT.